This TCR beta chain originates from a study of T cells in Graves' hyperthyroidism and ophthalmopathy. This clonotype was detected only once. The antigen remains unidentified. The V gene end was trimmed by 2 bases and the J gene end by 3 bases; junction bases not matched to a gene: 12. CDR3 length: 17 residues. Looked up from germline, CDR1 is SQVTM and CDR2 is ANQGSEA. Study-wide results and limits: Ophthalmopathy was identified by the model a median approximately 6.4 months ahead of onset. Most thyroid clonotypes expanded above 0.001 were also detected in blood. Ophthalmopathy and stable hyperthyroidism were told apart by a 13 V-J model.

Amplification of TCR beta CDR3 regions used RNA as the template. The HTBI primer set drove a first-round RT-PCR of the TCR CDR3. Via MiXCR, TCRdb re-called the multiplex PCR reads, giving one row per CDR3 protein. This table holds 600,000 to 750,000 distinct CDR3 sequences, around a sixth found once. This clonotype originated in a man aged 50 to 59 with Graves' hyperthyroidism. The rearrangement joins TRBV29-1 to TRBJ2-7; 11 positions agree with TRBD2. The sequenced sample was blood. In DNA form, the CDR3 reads TGCAGCGTTGAACGACAGAACGGGGGGACTAGCGGCTACGAGCAGTACTTC. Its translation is CSVERQNGGTSGYEQYF.